A selection of T cell receptor beta chains follows, all from one sample in a study of identical twins. TCRdb independently ran MiXCR on the 5' RACE reads; one entry per CDR3 protein. The sample carries a few hundred thousand distinct CDR3 sequences, about 8.5% recorded once. This sample was shared with a second study, whose subject was yellow fever vaccine responses in identical twins.

The specimen was CD8+ T cells sorted from blood. The receptors shown here come from a young woman in good health. The CDR3 runs from the conserved cysteine through the conserved F or W. Fields, in order: CDR3 length, D gene, clone size, V gene, J gene, CDR3 protein, CDR3 DNA. D genes are given only for firm matches. Only part of the rows carry a size: once, few, many, or a class if the clone is expanded.

15,.,.,TRBV28,TRBJ2-2,CASILGTYPTGELFF,TGTGCCAGCATCCTAGGGACTTACCCCACCGGGGAGCTGTTTTTT
16,.,.,TRBV5-1,TRBJ2-7,CASSPWESTPNYEQYF,TGCGCCAGCAGCCCTTGGGAGTCTACTCCTAACTACGAGCAGTACTTC
16,TRBD1,many,TRBV4-1,TRBJ1-4,CASSPTGTGGSEKLFF,TGCGCCAGCAGCCCGACCGGGACAGGGGGTAGTGAAAAACTGTTTTTT
16,.,.,TRBV12-3/TRBV12-4,TRBJ2-3,CASSFGGSPPTDTQYF,TGTGCCAGCAGTTTCGGCGGAAGCCCTCCCACAGATACGCAGTATTTT
14,.,many,TRBV27,TRBJ1-1,CASSLNGGNTEAFF,TGTGCCAGCAGTTTGAACGGGGGGAACACTGAAGCTTTCTTT
17,.,many,TRBV24-1,TRBJ2-1,CATSDKARGYEYNEQFF,TGTGCCACCAGTGATAAAGCCAGGGGTTACGAGTACAATGAGCAGTTCTTC
16,TRBD1,.,TRBV2,TRBJ2-5,CASSEPPGGAGETQYF,TGTGCCAGCAGCGAGCCCCCAGGGGGCGCCGGGGAGACCCAGTACTTC
15,.,.,TRBV6-1,TRBJ2-5,CASRPLDSNQETQYF,TGTGCCAGCAGACCCCTGGACAGTAACCAAGAGACCCAGTACTTC
12,.,.,TRBV5-6,TRBJ2-5,CASSGVGETQYF,TGTGCCAGCAGCGGAGTGGGGGAGACCCAGTACTTC
17,TRBD1,.,TRBV20-1,TRBJ2-5,CSARDRTGGRFQETQYF,TGCAGTGCTAGAGATCGGACAGGGGGCAGGTTTCAAGAGACCCAGTACTTC
15,.,.,TRBV20-1,TRBJ2-7,CSARRGPGEAYEQYF,TGCAGTGCTAGAAGAGGTCCAGGGGAGGCCTACGAGCAGTACTTC
16,TRBD2,many,TRBV28,TRBJ2-1,CASRGLTSGGNNEQFF,TGTGCCAGCAGGGGGCTGACTAGCGGGGGTAACAATGAGCAGTTCTTC
18,.,.,TRBV27,TRBJ2-3,CASSPIQPTGPATDTQYF,TGTGCCAGCAGTCCCATCCAACCGACAGGCCCAGCGACAGATACGCAGTATTTT
13,.,few,TRBV27,TRBJ2-1,CASSGWTYNEQFF,TGTGCCAGCAGTGGCTGGACCTACAATGAGCAGTTCTTC
15,TRBD1,few,TRBV4-3,TRBJ2-7,CASSHRTGDTYEQYF,TGCGCCAGCAGCCACAGGACAGGGGACACCTACGAGCAGTACTTC
11,.,.,TRBV27,TRBJ2-3,CASGRTDTQYF,TGTGCCAGCGGCCGCACAGATACGCAGTATTTT
15,.,.,TRBV4-3,TRBJ1-5,CASSQDRSDNQPQHF,TGCGCCAGCAGCCAAGATCGGTCAGACAATCAGCCCCAGCATTTT
14,.,few,TRBV28,TRBJ2-3,CASSWGTPSDTQYF,TGTGCCAGCAGTTGGGGAACCCCGTCAGATACGCAGTATTTT
14,TRBD2,.,TRBV6-4,TRBJ2-3,CASSDSGGVDTQYF,TGTGCCAGCAGTGACAGCGGGGGTGTGGATACGCAGTATTTT
13,TRBD2,few,TRBV7-2,TRBJ2-3,CAVGGGAWDTQYF,TGTGCCGTCGGCGGGGGGGCCTGGGATACGCAGTATTTT
15,TRBD1,many,TRBV12-3/TRBV12-4,TRBJ2-5,CASRPDRGLQETQYF,TGTGCCAGCAGGCCGGACAGGGGGCTTCAAGAGACCCAGTACTTC
17,TRBD2,many,TRBV6-1,TRBJ2-1,CASSMSPSGRIDNEQFF,TGTGCCAGCAGTATGAGTCCTAGCGGGAGGATCGACAATGAGCAGTTCTTC
13,.,few,TRBV6-5,TRBJ1-1,CASSLKGYTEAFF,TGTGCCAGCAGTTTAAAGGGTTACACTGAAGCTTTCTTT
13,TRBD1,few,TRBV20-1,TRBJ2-2,CSAKDRETGELFF,TGCAGTGCTAAAGACAGGGAAACCGGGGAGCTGTTTTTT
19,TRBD2,.,TRBV5-4,TRBJ2-7,CASSSDTNRSSGRPYEQYF,TGTGCCAGCAGCTCCGATACTAACCGCTCTAGCGGGAGGCCCTACGAGCAGTACTTC
14,TRBD2,.,TRBV12-3/TRBV12-4,TRBJ2-3,CASSQLAETDTQYF,TGTGCCAGCAGCCAACTAGCGGAAACAGATACGCAGTATTTT
14,.,few,TRBV7-3,TRBJ1-1,CASSTGDWDTEAFF,TGTGCCAGCAGCACAGGAGATTGGGACACTGAAGCTTTCTTT
14,TRBD1,.,TRBV20-1,TRBJ2-7,CSANLPTGYNEQYF,TGCAGTGCTAACCTACCGACAGGGTATAACGAGCAGTACTTC
14,.,many,TRBV20-1,TRBJ2-7,CSATREEVSRGQYF,TGCAGTGCTACCAGAGAGGAAGTATCCCGAGGGCAGTACTTC
15,TRBD1,few,TRBV18,TRBJ2-3,CASSEGQGSTDTQYF,TGTGCCAGCTCAGAAGGACAGGGAAGCACAGATACGCAGTATTTT
16,.,few,TRBV10-3,TRBJ2-3,CAIRDTGKGIADTQYF,TGTGCCATCAGAGACACAGGGAAAGGAATTGCAGATACGCAGTATTTT
17,.,.,TRBV4-1,TRBJ2-6,CASSQERAVSGANVLTF,TGCGCCAGCAGCCAAGAGCGTGCGGTCTCTGGGGCCAACGTCCTGACTTTC
14,.,.,TRBV27,TRBJ2-3,CASSLSPGNGGQYF,TGTGCCAGCAGTTTATCACCGGGGAACGGGGGACAGTATTTT
16,TRBD2,few,TRBV11-2,TRBJ2-5,CASSPGTSGGAETQYF,TGTGCCAGCAGCCCCGGAACTAGCGGGGGGGCGGAGACCCAGTACTTC
16,TRBD1,.,TRBV14,TRBJ2-1,CASSQGVTGVDHEQFF,TGTGCCAGCAGCCAAGGGGTGACAGGGGTGGACCATGAGCAGTTCTTC
16,TRBD1,few,TRBV28,TRBJ2-5,CASSLRRDRGEETQYF,TGTGCCAGCAGCTTGCGCCGGGACAGGGGAGAAGAGACCCAGTACTTC
15,TRBD2,.,TRBV6-2/TRBV6-3,TRBJ2-5,CASSYSIAGAETQYF,TGTGCCAGCAGTTACTCGATAGCGGGAGCAGAGACCCAGTACTTC
18,TRBD2,few,TRBV10-3,TRBJ2-5,CAISESIGAGGTQETQYF,TGTGCCATCAGTGAGTCGATCGGAGCCGGGGGGACCCAAGAGACCCAGTACTTC
15,TRBD1,many,TRBV28,TRBJ2-5,CASSLRKGAQETQYF,TGTGCCAGCAGTTTAAGGAAGGGGGCTCAAGAGACCCAGTACTTC
16,TRBD2,.,TRBV7-6,TRBJ2-1,CASSFLAGVRDNEQFF,TGTGCCAGCAGCTTCCTAGCGGGAGTGAGGGACAATGAGCAGTTCTTC
13,.,few,TRBV7-9,TRBJ2-5,CASGSLFEETQYF,TGTGCCAGCGGGTCATTATTTGAAGAGACCCAGTACTTC
15,TRBD1,.,TRBV4-3,TRBJ2-3,CASSQDGTGINTQYF,TGCGCCAGCAGCCAAGATGGGACAGGGATAAATACGCAGTATTTT
15,.,.,TRBV19,TRBJ2-1,CASTQQVSSYNEQFF,TGTGCCAGTACCCAACAGGTTAGCTCCTACAATGAGCAGTTCTTC
16,.,many,TRBV5-1,TRBJ2-1,CASSLLPTNSYNEQFF,TGCGCCAGCAGCTTACTCCCGACCAACTCCTACAATGAGCAGTTCTTC
16,.,.,TRBV4-3,TRBJ2-7,CASSQELADPSYEQYF,TGCGCCAGCAGCCAAGAACTGGCGGACCCCTCCTACGAGCAGTACTTC
16,TRBD2,.,TRBV12-3/TRBV12-4,TRBJ2-2,CATLMTSGKNTGELFF,TGTGCCACCTTAATGACTAGCGGGAAGAACACCGGGGAGCTGTTTTTT
17,.,many,TRBV5-5,TRBJ2-3,CASSLGGGSYFTDTQYF,TGTGCCAGCAGCTTGGGGGGGGGCTCCTATTTCACAGATACGCAGTATTTT
15,TRBD1,.,TRBV6-5,TRBJ2-1,CASSIQGMQYNEQFF,TGTGCCAGCAGTATACAGGGGATGCAATACAATGAGCAGTTCTTC
14,.,few,TRBV12-3/TRBV12-4,TRBJ2-3,CASSFMGSTDTQYF,TGTGCCAGCAGTTTCATGGGGAGCACAGATACGCAGTATTTT
15,.,few,TRBV28,TRBJ2-7,CASSSHSMFPNEQYF,TGTGCCAGCAGTTCCCACAGCATGTTCCCGAACGAGCAGTACTTC
16,TRBD1,many,TRBV4-2,TRBJ1-2,CASSQGLGDRAYGYTF,TGTGCCAGCAGCCAAGGCTTAGGGGACAGGGCCTATGGCTACACCTTC
16,TRBD1,few,TRBV7-9,TRBJ2-3,CASSPTPGQGTDTQYF,TGTGCCAGCAGCCCCACCCCGGGACAGGGAACAGATACGCAGTATTTT
16,.,.,TRBV7-3,TRBJ2-3,CASSRGLGLSTDTQYF,TGTGCCAGCAGCCGCGGGTTGGGTCTTTCCACAGATACGCAGTATTTT
16,.,.,TRBV27,TRBJ1-6,CASSLGTGPDNSPLHF,TGTGCCAGCAGTTTAGGTACAGGCCCGGATAATTCACCCCTCCACTTT
15,TRBD2,many,TRBV12-3/TRBV12-4,TRBJ2-1,CASSFSGRVLDEQFF,TGTGCCAGCAGTTTCAGCGGGAGGGTGTTGGATGAGCAGTTCTTC